These 20 T cell receptor beta chains were all obtained from the same sample, sequenced in a study of CD8 T cells in Susac syndrome. Reverse transcription used roughly 0.45 to 1 ug RNA and random hexamers. TCRdb re-called the immunoSEQ multiplex PCR reads through MiXCR, storing one row per CDR3 protein. The table shows around 200,000 distinct CDR3 sequences, with roughly 94% occurring only once. Sequencing used CD4+ T cells from PBMCs. The receptors derive from a human donor with Susac syndrome.

The rearrangement uses TRBV4-3 and TRBJ2-1, with D uncertain. There are 16 residues in the CDR3. Germline-derived CDR1 and CDR2 are LGHNA and YSLEER. With 1 base removed from V and 0 bases from J, the gap between germline ends came to 10 bases. CDR3 nucleotide sequence: TGCGCCAGCAGCCAAGGTTCAGCTCGCTCCTACAATGAGCAGTTCTTC. Amino acid sequence: CASSQGSARSYNEQFF.

In this sample, this clonotype turned up a few times. V usage is TRBV12-3 or TRBV12-4 and J usage is TRBJ2-7; a weak D match, TRBD1 (5 bases). With 7 bases removed from V and 8 bases from J, the gap between germline ends came to 18 bases. The length of the CDR3 is 13 residues. The CDR3 loop is CASTKMWGGKQYF. CDR3 in DNA: TGTGCCAGCACCAAGATGTGGGGCGGTAAGCAGTACTTC.

The chain links TRBV30 to TRBJ1-2; D remains ambiguous. The V end lost 2 bases, the J end lost 4 bases, and 14 bases lay between the germline ends. The CDR3 runs to 14 residues. Germline assignment: CDR1 GTSNPN and CDR2 SVGIG (reference sequence). CDR3 sequence: CAWSRSGRSYGYTF. CDR3 in DNA: TGTGCCTGGAGTAGATCCGGGAGAAGCTATGGCTACACCTTC.

The J gene is TRBJ2-7, the V gene TRBV7-2; weak D call: TRBD1 (5 bases). Germline loops: CDR1 SGHTA, CDR2 FQGNSA. Trimming removed 1 base from V and 3 bases from J, with 10 bases in between. The CDR3 has 14 amino acids. The CDR3: CASSLDLQGYEQYF. CDR3 DNA sequence: TGTGCCAGCAGCTTAGATTTGCAGGGCTACGAGCAGTACTTC.

The chain is built from TRBV18 and TRBJ2-7; 7 bases fit TRBD1. The J segment lost 6 bases and the V segment lost 3 bases, leaving 2 bases of the junction unmatched. This CDR3 spans 12 amino acids. CDR1 is KGHSH and CDR2 is LQKENI in the germline V gene. The DNA for the CDR3 is TGTGCCAGCTCACCGGGACAGTTCGAGCAGTACTTC. Translating it yields CASSPGQFEQYF.

The chain recombines TRBV12-3 or TRBV12-4 with TRBJ2-2, with D uncertain. The V end was cut by 6 bases, the J end by 3 bases, with 8 bases between. This CDR3 region has 13 residues. The CDR3 DNA follows: TGTGCCAGCAGCCCCCAGTACACCGGGGAGCTGTTTTTT. It codes for CASSPQYTGELFF.

This rearrangement joins TRBV29-1 to TRBJ2-1; the D gene is possibly TRBD2 (5 bases). Between the trimmed V and J ends, which lost 7 bases and 12 bases, there was a span of 22 bases. Germline V gene lookup returns CDR1 SQVTM and CDR2 ANQGSEA. The CDR3 sequence is 13 residues long. CDR3 protein: CSGVAEALFAQFF. CDR3 bases: TGCAGCGGGGTCGCGGAGGCCCTCTTTGCGCAGTTCTTC.

The chain has TRBV20-1 and TRBJ2-7; 7 bases line up with TRBD1. Germline V lookup: CDR1 DFQATT, CDR2 SNEGSKA (reference sequence). There are 13 residues in the CDR3. V shed 5 bases, J shed 1 base, and the junction held 5 bases outside the gene matches. The CDR3 DNA reads TGCAGTGCTCACCGGGACAGATCCTACGAGCAGTACTTC. Its translation: CSAHRDRSYEQYF.

The chain employs TRBV5-1 and TRBJ2-1; no clear D gene. The V end was cut by 0 bases, the J end by 3 bases, with 10 bases between. Germline CDR1 is SGHRS and CDR2 is YFSETQ. CDR3 length equals 15 residues. CDR3 in DNA: TGCGCCAGCAGCTTGGCCAGTTCCAGCTACAATGAGCAGTTCTTC. It specifies CASSLASSSYNEQFF.

The rearrangement uses TRBV18 and TRBJ2-1, with 10 bases matching TRBD1. The germline V gene has CDR1 KGHSH and CDR2 LQKENI. The CDR3 spans 18 residues. V was clipped by 1 base and J by 6 bases; unmatched bases: 12. In DNA form, the CDR3 reads TGTGCCAGCTCACCACGGACAGCACGGGACAGGGGAGGCAATGAGCAGTTCTTC. Amino acids: CASSPRTARDRGGNEQFF. Full variable domain (outside the CDR3, taken from reference TRBV18 and TRBJ2-1): NAGVMQNPRHLVRRRGQEARLRCSPMKGHSHVYWYRQLPEEGLKFMVYLQKENIIDESGMPKERFSAEFPKEGPSILRIQQVVRGDSAAYFCASSPRTARDRGGNEQFFGPGTRLTVL.

The chain carries TRBV20-1 and TRBJ2-7; 10 nucleotides match TRBD2. Germline V gives CDR1 DFQATT, CDR2 SNEGSKA (reference sequence). Trimming at V came to 6 bases and at J to 3 bases, leaving 8 bases not matched to a gene. CDR3 size: 14 residues. The CDR3 DNA is TGCAGTGCCCCAAAGGCTAGCGGGAGCTACGAGCAGTACTTC. Its translation is CSAPKASGSYEQYF.

This chain joins TRBV6-6 and TRBJ2-1; D might be TRBD1 (5 bases). V lost 6 bases to trimming and J lost 6 bases, with 9 bases between them. The CDR3 has 12 amino acids. Looked up from germline, CDR1 is MNHNY and CDR2 is SVGAGI (reference sequence). The CDR3 sequence is CASSLQANEQFF. CDR3 DNA sequence: TGTGCCAGCAGCCTACAGGCCAATGAGCAGTTCTTC.

This chain uses TRBV3-1 with TRBJ1-1, with D hard to call. CDR3 length: 17 amino acids. The germline V gene encodes CDR1 LGHDT and CDR2 YNNKEL (reference sequence). The V end lost 2 bases, the J end lost 5 bases, and 21 bases lay between the germline ends. The CDR3 coding sequence is TGTGCCAGCAGCCAACTTTGGCCAGTTGTTGATGAGACTGAAGCTTTCTTT. Its translation: CASSQLWPVVDETEAFF.

The DNA for the CDR3 is TGTGCCAGCAGAAGCGTTAGTGGCGAGCAGTACTTC. Amino acids: CASRSVSGEQYF. This chain joins TRBV2 and TRBJ2-7; the D is unclear. The germline V gene encodes CDR1 SNHLY and CDR2 FYNNEI. Trimming stripped 6 bases from V and 6 bases from J, with 12 bases between. The CDR3 contains 12 residues. Supplemented by reference TRBV2 and TRBJ2-7, the full variable domain reads EPEVTQTPSHQVTQMGQEVILRCVPISNHLYFYWYRQILGQKVEFLVSFYNNEISEKSEIFDDQFSVERPDGSNFTLKIRSTKLEDSAMYFCASRSVSGEQYFGPGTRLTVT.

The rearrangement uses TRBV28 and TRBJ2-5, with 13 bases lining up with TRBD2. V was pared by 2 bases and J by 4 bases, with 7 bases of the junction left unmatched. The germline CDR1 and CDR2 sequences are MDHEN and SYDVKM. The CDR3 is 17 residues long. CDR3 amino acids: CASSLAGLAGVGETQYF. The CDR3 DNA reads as TGTGCCAGCAGTTTAGCCGGACTAGCGGGAGTCGGAGAGACCCAGTACTTC.

This chain links TRBV29-1 with TRBJ2-1; no firm D call. Germline loops: CDR1 SQVTM, CDR2 ANQGSEA. Trimming stripped 4 bases from V and 10 bases from J, with 17 bases between. CDR3 length equals 13 residues. The CDR3 is CSVGGSPVLEQFF. The DNA for the CDR3 is TGCAGCGTTGGTGGGTCTCCGGTATTGGAGCAGTTCTTC.

The V and J genes are TRBV4-2 and TRBJ1-4; no firm D call. Germline CDR1 reads LGHNA; CDR2 reads YNFKEQ. The CDR3 has 17 residues. V shed 3 bases and J shed 0 bases, with 14 bases lying between them. The CDR3, as DNA: TGTGCCAGCAGCCAGGATGTAGGGCTTGCAACTAATGAAAAACTGTTTTTT. Translating gives CASSQDVGLATNEKLFF.

The chain combines TRBV30 with TRBJ2-3, with a possible D match to TRBD1 (5 bases). The V and J ends lost 0 bases and 7 bases respectively, with 17 bases between them. The CDR3 spans 15 residues. CDR1 and CDR2 (germline): GTSNPN, SVGIG (reference sequence). CDR3: CAWSVRSGSTNTQYF. The CDR3 region has the DNA TGTGCCTGGAGTGTACGGTCAGGGTCCACGAATACGCAGTATTTT.

The gene calls are TRBV24-1 and TRBJ2-3, with D unresolved. Looked up from germline, CDR1 is KGHDR and CDR2 is SFDVKD. V was pared by 4 bases and J by 8 bases, with 15 bases between. This CDR3 is built from 14 residues. CDR3 nucleotides: TGTGCCACCAGTGAAAAGGATTTTAAGGGTACGCAGTATTTT. Translated: CATSEKDFKGTQYF.

The rearrangement uses TRBV30 and TRBJ2-5; D may be TRBD1 (6 bases). CDR3 size: 13 residues. V was clipped by 6 bases and J by 1 base, with 12 bases between them. The germline CDR1 and CDR2 sequences are GTSNPN and SVGIG (reference sequence). CDR3 sequence reads: CACDRTAQETQYF. The CDR3 DNA sequence: TGTGCCTGTGATAGGACAGCCCAAGAGACCCAGTACTTC.